The T cell receptor beta chain described here comes from a study of Ad26.COV2.S vaccination and SARS-CoV-2 variants (dated by TCRdb to 2020 to 2022). Describing the broader study: Donors in the vaccine arm were drawn from COV1001, a phase I-IIa trial of Ad26.COV2.S in healthy adults that was multicentre, randomized, double-blind and placebo-controlled. Ad26.COV2.S was given intramuscularly at 5x10^10 or 1x10^11 viral particles, as a single shot or as two shots 56 days apart. The specificity and breadth of SARS-CoV-2-reactive T cell receptors after Ad26.COV2.S vaccination were assessed by TCRbeta repertoire sequencing. A total of approximately 30 samples were included in the TCR-sequenced set, comprising around 19 Ad26.COV2.S vaccine recipients, 5 placebo recipients and 8 SARS-CoV-2 convalescent individuals. Trial participants were randomized into five groups of five: low-dose or high-dose Ad26.COV2.S given once or twice, or placebo on both occasions. Investigators remained blinded to trial group allocation during experiments and outcome assessment. The paper's findings and limits, for the study overall: Vaccine and placebo recipients had similar non-spike TCR breadth, a finding consistent with the vaccine containing only spike. The study was not powered for comparison of responses between vaccine doses or regimens. Ad26.COV2.S recipients had higher spike-specific TCR breadth than placebo recipients (P = 0.0014). After vaccination, substantial breadth of spike-specific CD8+ and CD4+ T cell responses was reported. The authors noted that the TCR breadth and depth analyses may have underestimated total T cell responses.

The meaning of the sample's treatment or condition label: some 19 received Ad26.COV2.S at low or high dose, single or two shots; about 5 received placebo; per-sample allocation not given. Repertoires of vaccine and placebo recipients were sequenced from samples collected on day 63 after the first injection. Cohort 1b enrolled about two dozen adults aged 18-55 years at a single site in Boston, USA, between 29 July and 7 August 2020. As a vaccine, Ad26.COV2.S was a replication-incompetent adenovirus type 26 vector that expressed a prefusion-stabilized SARS-CoV-2 spike protein derived from the original Wuhan strain. About this clone itself: Its specific antigen is unknown. Per-base qualities were not stored, and no clone one base away is much larger.

The germline V and J ends show losses of 5 bases and 4 bases respectively, and no gene match explains 8 bases of the junction. From cysteine to phenylalanine, the CDR3 is 14 amino acids long. Only the CDR3 DNA stays, 42 bases, in frame from base 1. The germline V gene encodes CDR1 SGHTA and CDR2 FQGNSA. The immunoSEQ Assay was the method used to sequence TCRbeta CDR3 regions. After extraction, genomic DNA underwent amplification by bias-controlled multiplex PCR, followed by high-throughput sequencing. Processing in the source paper ran as follows. To quantify the absolute abundance of each unique TCRbeta CDR3 region, sequences were collapsed and filtered. T cell fraction was estimated by normalizing TCRbeta template counts to usable DNA, which was measured by amplifying reference genes present in all nucleated cells. Repertoire TCRs were annotated as SARS-CoV-2-specific when V gene, CDR3 amino acid sequence and J gene were exactly matched to a known reactive TCR set. The reference SARS-CoV-2 TCR set came from MIRA and was filtered for enrichment in COVID-19-positive ImmuneCODE repertoires, removing public or cross-reactive TCRs. Using the MIRA antigens, annotated TCRs were further analysed by specific ORF or by position within an ORF. Breadth was defined as annotated unique rearrangements over total unique productive rearrangements; depth was the summed frequency of those rearrangements. Group comparisons of TCR breadth used two-sided Wilcoxon rank-sum tests. TCRdb took over this immuneACCESS table, retaining in-frame rearrangements with V and J assigned. Such tables are incomplete; in checked studies, under half of the missing clones stem from an unresolved V gene, and the remainder is unexplained. V, J and clone size are those of that table, while D and trimming were read from the DNA. Within this sample are hundreds of thousands of clones, with around 92% of them counted one time only. The ten largest make up approximately 1.7% of the sample.

The receptor comes from a person between 18 and 65 years old who received the Ad26.COV2.S COVID-19 vaccine or a placebo. The material sequenced was peripheral blood, taken in a trial of Ad26.COV2.S vaccine versus placebo. The chain joins TRBV7-2 to TRBJ2-7; a stretch of 7 junction bases matches TRBD2. The DNA sequence is as follows: TGTGCCAGCAGCCCGGGGGGACCCCCTTACGAGCAGTACTTC. Translation gives CASSPGGPPYEQYF.